The T cell receptor (beta chain) described here comes from a study of blood T cells in healthy people across ages. Using a J-beta primer mix together with a sample-barcoded 5' primer, a second PCR was run for about 6 to 12 cycles. TCRdb passed the 5' RACE reads through MiXCR, listing each CDR3 protein once. The sample contains some 700,000 distinct CDR3 sequences, 22% of which appear only once. Study-wide findings and caveats: Naive T cell percentage strongly correlated with TCR beta diversity.

Concerning this clonotype: Its antigen is as yet unknown.

V was clipped by 4 bases and J by 5 bases, with 12 bases between them. The V gene's germline CDR1 is KGHDR and CDR2 SFDVKD. The CDR3 contains 14 residues. Sequencing was carried out using blood. The clonotype comes from a man in his 70s in good health. The rearrangement uses TRBV24-1 and TRBJ2-3; a possible D gene is TRBD1 (6 bases). The CDR3 sequence is CATSEQGRGDTQYF. For the CDR3, the DNA is TGTGCCACCAGTGAACAGGGACGGGGAGATACGCAGTATTTT.